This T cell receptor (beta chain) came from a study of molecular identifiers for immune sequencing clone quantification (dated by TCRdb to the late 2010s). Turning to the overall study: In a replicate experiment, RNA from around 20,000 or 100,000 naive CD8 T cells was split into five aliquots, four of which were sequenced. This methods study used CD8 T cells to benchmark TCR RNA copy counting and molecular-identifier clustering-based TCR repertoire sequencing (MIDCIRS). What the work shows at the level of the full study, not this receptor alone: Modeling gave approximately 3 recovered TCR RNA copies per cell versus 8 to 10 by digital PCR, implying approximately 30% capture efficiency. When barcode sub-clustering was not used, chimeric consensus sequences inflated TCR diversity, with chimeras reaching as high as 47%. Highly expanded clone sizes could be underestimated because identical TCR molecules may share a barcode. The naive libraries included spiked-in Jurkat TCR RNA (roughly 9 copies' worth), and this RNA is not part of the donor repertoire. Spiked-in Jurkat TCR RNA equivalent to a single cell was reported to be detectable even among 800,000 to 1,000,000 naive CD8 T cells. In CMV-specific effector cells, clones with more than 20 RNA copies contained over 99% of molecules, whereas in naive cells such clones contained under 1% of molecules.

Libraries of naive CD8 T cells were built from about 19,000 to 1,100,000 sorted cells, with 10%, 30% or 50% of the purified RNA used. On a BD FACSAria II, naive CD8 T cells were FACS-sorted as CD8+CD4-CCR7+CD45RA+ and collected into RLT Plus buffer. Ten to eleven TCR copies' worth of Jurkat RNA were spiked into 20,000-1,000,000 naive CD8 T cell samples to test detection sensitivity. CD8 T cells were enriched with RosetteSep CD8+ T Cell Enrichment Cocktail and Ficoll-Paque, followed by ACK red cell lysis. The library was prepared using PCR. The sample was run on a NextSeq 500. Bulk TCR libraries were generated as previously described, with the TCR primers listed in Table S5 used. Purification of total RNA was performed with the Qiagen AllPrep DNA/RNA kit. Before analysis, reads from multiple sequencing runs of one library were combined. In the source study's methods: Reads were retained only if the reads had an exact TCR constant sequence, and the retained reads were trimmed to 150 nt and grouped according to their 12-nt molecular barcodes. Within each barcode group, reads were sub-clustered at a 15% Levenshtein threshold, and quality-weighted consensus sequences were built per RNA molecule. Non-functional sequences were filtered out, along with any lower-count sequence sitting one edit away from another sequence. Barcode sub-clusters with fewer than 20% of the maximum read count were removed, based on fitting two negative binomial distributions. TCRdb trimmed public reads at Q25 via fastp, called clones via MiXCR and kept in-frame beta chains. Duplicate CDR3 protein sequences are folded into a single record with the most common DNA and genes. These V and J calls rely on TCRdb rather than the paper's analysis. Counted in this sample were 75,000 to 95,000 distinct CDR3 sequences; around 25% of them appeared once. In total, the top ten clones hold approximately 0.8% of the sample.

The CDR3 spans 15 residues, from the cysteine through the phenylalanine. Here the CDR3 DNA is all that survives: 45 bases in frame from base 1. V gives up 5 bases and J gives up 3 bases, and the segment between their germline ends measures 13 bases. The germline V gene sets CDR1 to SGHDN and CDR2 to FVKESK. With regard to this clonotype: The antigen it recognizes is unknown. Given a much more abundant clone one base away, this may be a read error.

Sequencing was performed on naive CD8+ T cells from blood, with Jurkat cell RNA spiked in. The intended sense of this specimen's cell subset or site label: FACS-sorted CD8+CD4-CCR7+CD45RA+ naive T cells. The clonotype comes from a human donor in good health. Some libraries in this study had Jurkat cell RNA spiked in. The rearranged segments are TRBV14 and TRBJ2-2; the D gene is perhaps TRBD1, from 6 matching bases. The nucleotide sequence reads TGTGCCAGCAGCGAGCTCGCAGGGGACACCGGGGAGCTGTTTTTT. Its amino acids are CASSELAGDTGELFF.